The 10 T cell receptor beta chains presented below share a single source sample, sequenced in a study of T cell responses to AZD1222 COVID-19 vaccine. The protocol was immunoSEQ multiplex PCR, while the TCRdb copy is restricted to in-frame clones and leaves out a portion. The table shows around 140,000 clones, with just over 90% occurring only once. This material consisted of peripheral blood, taken 28 days after the second AZD1222 dose. The source is an adult who received the AZD1222 COVID-19 vaccine.

CDR3 protein: CASSLTGGRETQYF. The CDR3 region has the DNA TGTGCCAGCAGCTTAACAGGCGGGAGGGAGACCCAGTACTTC. The chain has TRBV7-3 and TRBJ2-5; the match to TRBD2 covers 8 bases. CDR1 SGHTA and CDR2 FQGTGA come from the germline V gene. Trimming took 0 bases from V and 5 from J; bases not matched to a gene: 2. This CDR3 spans 14 amino acids.

This chain joins TRBV19 and TRBJ1-2; D perhaps matches TRBD1 (5 bases). The germline CDR1 and CDR2 sequences are LNHDA and SQIVND (reference sequence). This CDR3 has 12 amino acids. V was pared by 4 bases and J by 7 bases, with 10 bases between. CDR3 sequence: CASSTGGSGYTF. Here the CDR3 DNA reads TGTGCCAGTAGTACCGGGGGTAGTGGCTACACCTTC.

This chain links TRBV7-9 with TRBJ1-2, with 9 bases aligning to TRBD1. Unmatched junction bases numbered 4, after V lost 4 bases and J lost 4 bases. The CDR3 contains 14 residues. CDR1 and CDR2 from the germline V gene are SEHNR and FQNEAQ (reference sequence). CDR3 nucleotide sequence: TGTGCCAGCAGCTCGGGACAGGGAAGCTATGGCTACACCTTC. It yields the protein CASSSGQGSYGYTF.

This clone showed up just once. The genes are TRBV30 and TRBJ2-3; tentative D call: TRBD2 (5 bases). V shed 3 bases and J shed 2 bases, with 12 bases lying between them. CDR1 and CDR2 from the germline V gene are GTSNPN and SVGIG (reference sequence). CDR3 length: 14 amino acids. The CDR3 is CAWRGRVLTDTQYF. CDR3 coding DNA: TGTGCCTGGAGAGGGCGGGTCCTCACAGATACGCAGTATTTT.

The chain employs TRBV27 and TRBJ1-1; the match to TRBD1 covers 7 bases. The CDR3 runs 12 residues. The germline gives CDR1 MNHEY, CDR2 SMNVEV (reference sequence). V lost 3 bases and J lost 13; bases outside the gene matches: 8. CDR3 coding DNA: TGTGCCAGCAGTTTTACAGGGGAGGGATATTTCTTT. Translated: CASSFTGEGYFF.

V and J are TRBV10-3 and TRBJ1-3; D is unresolved. The CDR3 loop spans 16 amino acids. Trimming took 3 bases from V and 0 from J, leaving 12 bases between them. Per the germline V gene, CDR1 is ENHRY and CDR2 is SYGVKD. Written as DNA, the CDR3 is TGTGCCATCAGTGATGAATTTTCCAGCTCTGGAAACACCATATATTTT. Translating gives CAISDEFSSSGNTIYF.

The genes are TRBV7-6 and TRBJ2-5, with D possibly matching TRBD2 (5 bases). The V gene lost 4 bases and the J gene lost 2 bases, with 17 bases spanning the gap. Germline CDR1 is SGHVS and CDR2 is FNYEAQ. The CDR3 spans 16 residues. The CDR3 nucleotides are TGTGCCAGCAGCTCCACCCTCATTCCGGGGCAAGAGACCCAGTACTTC. Protein: CASSSTLIPGQETQYF.

The chain uses TRBV5-4 and TRBJ1-1; D perhaps matches TRBD1 (6 bases). The V end lost 4 bases, the J end lost 0 bases, and 10 bases lay between the germline ends. Germline V gives CDR1 SGHNT, CDR2 YYREEE (reference sequence). This CDR3 is built from 14 residues. Here the CDR3 DNA reads TGTGCCAGCAGCATGACAGGTCTGAACACTGAAGCTTTCTTT. It is translated as CASSMTGLNTEAFF.

This rearrangement joins TRBV7-6 to TRBJ1-6; no definite D call. The V end lost 5 bases, the J end lost 7 bases, and 27 bases lay between the germline ends. CDR3 length equals 19 residues. Germline V CDR1 and CDR2: SGHVS, FNYEAQ. The CDR3 DNA is TGTGCCAGCAGCCATTTCATCCCCGACCCTAGGTCTACGAATTCACCCCTCCACTTT. Translation gives CASSHFIPDPRSTNSPLHF.

This chain links TRBV18 with TRBJ1-5, with unresolved D. V dropped 6 bases and J dropped 4 bases, with 10 bases sitting between them. The CDR3 runs to 13 residues. Germline loops: CDR1 KGHSH, CDR2 LQKENI. The DNA of the CDR3 is TGTGCCAGCTCCCCCGACAAGAATCAGCCCCAGCATTTT. Protein sequence: CASSPDKNQPQHF.